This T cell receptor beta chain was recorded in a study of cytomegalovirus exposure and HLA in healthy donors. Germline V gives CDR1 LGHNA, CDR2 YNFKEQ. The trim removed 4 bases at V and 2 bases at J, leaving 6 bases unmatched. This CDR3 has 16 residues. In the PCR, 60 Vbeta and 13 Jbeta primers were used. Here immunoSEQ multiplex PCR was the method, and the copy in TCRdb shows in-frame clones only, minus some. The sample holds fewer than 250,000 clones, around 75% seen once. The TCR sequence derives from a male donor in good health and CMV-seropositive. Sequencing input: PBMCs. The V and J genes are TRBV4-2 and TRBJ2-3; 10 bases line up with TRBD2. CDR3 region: CASSPWTSGNTDTQYF. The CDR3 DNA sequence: TGTGCCAGCAGCCCTTGGACTAGCGGTAACACAGATACGCAGTATTTT.